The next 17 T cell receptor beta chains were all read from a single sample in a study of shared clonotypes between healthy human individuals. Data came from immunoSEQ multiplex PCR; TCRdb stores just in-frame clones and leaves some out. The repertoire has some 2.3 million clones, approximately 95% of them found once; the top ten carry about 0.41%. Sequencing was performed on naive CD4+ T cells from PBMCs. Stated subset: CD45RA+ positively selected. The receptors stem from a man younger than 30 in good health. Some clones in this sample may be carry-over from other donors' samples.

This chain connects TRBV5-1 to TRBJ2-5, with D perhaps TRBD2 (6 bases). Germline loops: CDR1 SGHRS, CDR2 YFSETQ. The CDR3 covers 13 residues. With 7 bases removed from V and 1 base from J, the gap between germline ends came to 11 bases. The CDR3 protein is CASGSGVQETQYF. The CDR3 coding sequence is TGCGCCAGCGGGTCGGGGGTCCAAGAGACCCAGTACTTC. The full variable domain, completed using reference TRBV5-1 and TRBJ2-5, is KAGVTQTPRYLIKTRGQQVTLSCSPISGHRSVSWYQQTPGQGLQFLFEYFSETQRNKGNFPGRFSGRQFSNSRSEMNVSTLELGDSALYLCASGSGVQETQYFGPGTRLLVL.

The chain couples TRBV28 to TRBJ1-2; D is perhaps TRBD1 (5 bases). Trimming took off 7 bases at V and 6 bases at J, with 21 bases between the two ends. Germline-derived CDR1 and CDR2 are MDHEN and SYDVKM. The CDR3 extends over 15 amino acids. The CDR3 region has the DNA TGTGCCAGCACCATGGAACGGGGCCAGGTCCATGGCTACACCTTC. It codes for CASTMERGQVHGYTF.

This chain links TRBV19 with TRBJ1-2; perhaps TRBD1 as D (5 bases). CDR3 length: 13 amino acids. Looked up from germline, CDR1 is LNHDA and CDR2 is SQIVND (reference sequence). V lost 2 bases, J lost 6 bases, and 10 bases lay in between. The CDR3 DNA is TGTGCCAGTAGTATACAGGGTCCTGATGGCTACACCTTC. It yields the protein CASSIQGPDGYTF.

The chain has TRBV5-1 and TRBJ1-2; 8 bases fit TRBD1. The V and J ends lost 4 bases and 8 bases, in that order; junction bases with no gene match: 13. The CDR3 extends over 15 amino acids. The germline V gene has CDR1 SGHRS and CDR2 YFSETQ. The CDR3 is CASSLGILDRVGYTF. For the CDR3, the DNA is TGCGCCAGCAGCCTGGGGATTTTGGACAGGGTGGGCTACACCTTC.

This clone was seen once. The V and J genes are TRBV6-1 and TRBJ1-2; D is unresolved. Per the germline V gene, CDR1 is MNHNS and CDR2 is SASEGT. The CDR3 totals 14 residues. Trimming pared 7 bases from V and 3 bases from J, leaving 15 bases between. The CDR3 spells CASNPLLGYYGYTF. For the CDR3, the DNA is TGTGCCAGCAATCCGTTGTTGGGGTACTATGGCTACACCTTC.

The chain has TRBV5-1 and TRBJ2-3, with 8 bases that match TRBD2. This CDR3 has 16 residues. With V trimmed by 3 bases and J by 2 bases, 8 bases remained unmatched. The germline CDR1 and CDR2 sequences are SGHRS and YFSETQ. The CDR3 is CASSWGVAGSTDTQYF. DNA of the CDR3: TGCGCCAGCAGCTGGGGGGTAGCGGGATCCACAGATACGCAGTATTTT.

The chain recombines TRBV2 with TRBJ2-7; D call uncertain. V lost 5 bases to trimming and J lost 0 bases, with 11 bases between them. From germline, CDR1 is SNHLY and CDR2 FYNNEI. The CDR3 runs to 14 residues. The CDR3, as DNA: TGTGCCAGCAGTAATATCGGGCCCTCCTACGAGCAGTACTTC. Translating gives CASSNIGPSYEQYF. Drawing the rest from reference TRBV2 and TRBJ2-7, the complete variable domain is EPEVTQTPSHQVTQMGQEVILRCVPISNHLYFYWYRQILGQKVEFLVSFYNNEISEKSEIFDDQFSVERPDGSNFTLKIRSTKLEDSAMYFCASSNIGPSYEQYFGPGTRLTVT.

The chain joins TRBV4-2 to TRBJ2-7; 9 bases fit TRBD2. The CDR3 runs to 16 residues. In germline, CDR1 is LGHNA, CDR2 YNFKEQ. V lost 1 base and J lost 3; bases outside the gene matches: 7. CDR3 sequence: CASSQGTASGNYEQYF. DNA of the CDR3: TGTGCCAGCAGCCAAGGCACGGCTAGCGGGAACTACGAGCAGTACTTC.

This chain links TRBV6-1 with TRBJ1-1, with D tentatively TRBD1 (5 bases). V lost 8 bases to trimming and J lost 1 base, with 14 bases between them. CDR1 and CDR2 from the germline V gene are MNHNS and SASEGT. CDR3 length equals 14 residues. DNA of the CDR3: TGTGCCAGCCCCATCTCAGGGACGAACACTGAAGCTTTCTTT. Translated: CASPISGTNTEAFF.

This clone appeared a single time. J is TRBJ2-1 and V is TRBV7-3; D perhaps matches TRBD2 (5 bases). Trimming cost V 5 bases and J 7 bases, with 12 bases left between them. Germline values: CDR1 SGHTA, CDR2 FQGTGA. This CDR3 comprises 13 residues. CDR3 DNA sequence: TGTGCCAGCAGCAACCGGGATAAAAATGAGCAGTTCTTC. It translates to CASSNRDKNEQFF.

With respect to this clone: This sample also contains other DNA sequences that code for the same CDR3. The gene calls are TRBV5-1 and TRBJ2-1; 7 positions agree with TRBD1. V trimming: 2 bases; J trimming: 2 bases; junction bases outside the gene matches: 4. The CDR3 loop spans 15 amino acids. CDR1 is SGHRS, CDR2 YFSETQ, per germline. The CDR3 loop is CASSFGQGAYNEQFF. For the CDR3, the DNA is TGCGCCAGCAGCTTCGGGCAGGGGGCCTACAATGAGCAGTTCTTC. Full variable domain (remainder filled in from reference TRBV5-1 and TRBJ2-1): KAGVTQTPRYLIKTRGQQVTLSCSPISGHRSVSWYQQTPGQGLQFLFEYFSETQRNKGNFPGRFSGRQFSNSRSEMNVSTLELGDSALYLCASSFGQGAYNEQFFGPGTRLTVL.

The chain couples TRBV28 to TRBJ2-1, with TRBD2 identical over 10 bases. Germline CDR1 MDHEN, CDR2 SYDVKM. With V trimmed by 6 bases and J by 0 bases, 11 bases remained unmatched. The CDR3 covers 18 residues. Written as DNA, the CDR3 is TGTGCCAGCAGCTCACGACTAGCGGGTATAAGCTCCTACAATGAGCAGTTCTTC. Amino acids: CASSSRLAGISSYNEQFF.

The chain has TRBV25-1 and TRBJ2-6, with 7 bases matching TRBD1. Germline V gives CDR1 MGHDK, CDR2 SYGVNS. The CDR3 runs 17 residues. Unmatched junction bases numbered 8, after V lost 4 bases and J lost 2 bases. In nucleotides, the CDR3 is TGTGCCAGCAGTGCGGGACAGCCTTCTCCTGGGGCCAACGTCCTGACTTTC. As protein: CASSAGQPSPGANVLTF.

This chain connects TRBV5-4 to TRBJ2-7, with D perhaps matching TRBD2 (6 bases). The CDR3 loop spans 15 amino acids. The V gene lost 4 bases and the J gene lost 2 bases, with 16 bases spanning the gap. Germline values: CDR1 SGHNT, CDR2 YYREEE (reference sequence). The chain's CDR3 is CASSGTGGRPYEQYF. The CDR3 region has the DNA TGTGCCAGCAGCGGGACTGGCGGACGGCCCTACGAGCAGTACTTC. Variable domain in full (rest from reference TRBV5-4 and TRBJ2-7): ETGVTQSPTHLIKTRGQQVTLRCSSQSGHNTVSWYQQALGQGPQFIFQYYREEENGRGNFPPRFSGLQFPNYSSELNVNALELDDSALYLCASSGTGGRPYEQYFGPGTRLTVT.

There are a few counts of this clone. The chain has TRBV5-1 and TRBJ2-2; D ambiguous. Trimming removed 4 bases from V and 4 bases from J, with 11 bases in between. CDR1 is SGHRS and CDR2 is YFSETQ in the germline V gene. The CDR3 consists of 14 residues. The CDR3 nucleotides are TGCGCCAGCAGCGGCGACATGAGCACCGGGGAGCTGTTTTTT. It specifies CASSGDMSTGELFF.

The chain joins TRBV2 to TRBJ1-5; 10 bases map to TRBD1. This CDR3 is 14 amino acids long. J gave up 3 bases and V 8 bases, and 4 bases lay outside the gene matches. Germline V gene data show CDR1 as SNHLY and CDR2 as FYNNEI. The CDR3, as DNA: TGTGCCAGCGGACGACAGGGGGCCAATCAGCCCCAGCATTTT. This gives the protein CASGRQGANQPQHF.

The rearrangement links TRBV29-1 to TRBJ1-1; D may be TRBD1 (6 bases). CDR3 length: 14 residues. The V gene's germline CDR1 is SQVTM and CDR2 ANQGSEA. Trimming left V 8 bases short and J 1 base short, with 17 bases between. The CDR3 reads CSSKGGTKNTEAFF. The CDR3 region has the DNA TGCAGCTCGAAGGGGGGGACAAAGAACACTGAAGCTTTCTTT.